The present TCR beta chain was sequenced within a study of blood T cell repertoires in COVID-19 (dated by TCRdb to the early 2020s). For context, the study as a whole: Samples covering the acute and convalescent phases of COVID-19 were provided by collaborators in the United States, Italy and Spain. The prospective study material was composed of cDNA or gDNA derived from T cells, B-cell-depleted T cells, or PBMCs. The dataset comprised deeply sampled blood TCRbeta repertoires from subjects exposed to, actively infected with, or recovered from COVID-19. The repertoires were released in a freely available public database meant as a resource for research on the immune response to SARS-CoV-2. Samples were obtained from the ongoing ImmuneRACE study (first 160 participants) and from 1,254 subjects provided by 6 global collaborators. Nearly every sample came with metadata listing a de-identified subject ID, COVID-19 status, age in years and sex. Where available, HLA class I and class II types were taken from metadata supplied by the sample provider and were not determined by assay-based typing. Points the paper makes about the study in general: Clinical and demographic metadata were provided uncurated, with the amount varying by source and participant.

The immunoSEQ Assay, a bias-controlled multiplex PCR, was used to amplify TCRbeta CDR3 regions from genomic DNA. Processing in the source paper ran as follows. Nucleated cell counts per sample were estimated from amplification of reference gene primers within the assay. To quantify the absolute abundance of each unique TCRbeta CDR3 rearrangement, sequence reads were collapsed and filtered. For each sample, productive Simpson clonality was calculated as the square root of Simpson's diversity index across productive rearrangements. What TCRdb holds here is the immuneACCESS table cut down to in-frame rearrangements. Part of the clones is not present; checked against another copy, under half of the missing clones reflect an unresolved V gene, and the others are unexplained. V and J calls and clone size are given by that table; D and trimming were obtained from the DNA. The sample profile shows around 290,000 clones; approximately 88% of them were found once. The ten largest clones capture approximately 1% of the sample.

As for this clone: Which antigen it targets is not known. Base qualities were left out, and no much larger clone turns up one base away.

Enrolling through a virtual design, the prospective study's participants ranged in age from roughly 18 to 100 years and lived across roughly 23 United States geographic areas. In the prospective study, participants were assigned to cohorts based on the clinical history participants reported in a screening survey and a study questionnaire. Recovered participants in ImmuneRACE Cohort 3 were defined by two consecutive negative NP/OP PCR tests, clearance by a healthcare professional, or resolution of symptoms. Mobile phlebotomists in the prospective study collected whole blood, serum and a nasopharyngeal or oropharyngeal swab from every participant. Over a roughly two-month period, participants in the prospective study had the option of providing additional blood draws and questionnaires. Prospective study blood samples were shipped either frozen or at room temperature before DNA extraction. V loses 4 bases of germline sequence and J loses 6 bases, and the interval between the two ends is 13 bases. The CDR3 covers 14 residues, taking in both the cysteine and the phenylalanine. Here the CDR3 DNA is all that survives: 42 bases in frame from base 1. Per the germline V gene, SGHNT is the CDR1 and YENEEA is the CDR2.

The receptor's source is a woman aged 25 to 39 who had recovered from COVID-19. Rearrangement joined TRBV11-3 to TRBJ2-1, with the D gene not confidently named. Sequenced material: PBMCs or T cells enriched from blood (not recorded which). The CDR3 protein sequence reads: CASSSGPTPNEQFF. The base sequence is TGTGCCAGCAGCTCGGGTCCTACACCCAATGAGCAGTTCTTC.